Listed below are T cell receptor beta chains from one sample, sequenced in a study of T-cell reconstitution after alpha-beta-depleted transplantation in children. TCRdb itself ran the PCR reads through MiXCR, one entry per CDR3 protein. The sample lists roughly 790,000 distinct CDR3 sequences; roughly 15% were seen once. This specimen was PBMCs, mostly from graft donor cells, taken 360 days after TCRalphabeta/CD19-depleted stem cell transplant. The source of these receptors is a male patient between 5 and 17 years old who had a stem cell transplant for acute lymphoblastic leukemia, so the T cells may come from the graft donor. Each CDR3 is given with its conserved first and last residue. A D gene is named only where the DNA matches it firmly. The size entry is marked missing in some rows and otherwise reads once, few, many or a size class.

abundance	d_gene	j_gene	v_gene	CDR3aa	CDR3nt
NA	NA	TRBJ1-1	TRBV27	CASSPLDQGRGNTEAFF	TGTGCCAGCAGCCCCTTAGATCAGGGACGAGGAAACACTGAAGCTTTCTTT
few	NA	TRBJ2-1	TRBV24-1	CATSDFTPPEDNEQFF	TGTGCCACCAGTGATTTTACCCCCCCCGAGGACAATGAGCAGTTCTTC
few	NA	TRBJ2-4	TRBV4-1	CASSPGALGHIQYF	TGCGCCAGCTCCCCGGGGGCCCTCGGCCACATTCAGTACTTC
NA	TRBD2	TRBJ2-3	TRBV6-1	CASSRLAGGADTQYF	TGTGCCAGCAGTCGACTAGCGGGAGGAGCAGATACGCAGTATTTT
NA	TRBD2	TRBJ2-3	TRBV11-1	CASSAWTSGRGSTDTQYF	TGTGCCAGCAGCGCCTGGACTAGCGGGAGGGGGAGCACAGATACGCAGTATTTT
NA	NA	TRBJ1-4	TRBV5-1	CASSLVWGRNEKLFF	TGCGCCAGCAGCTTGGTCTGGGGGCGAAATGAAAAACTGTTTTTT
NA	NA	TRBJ1-1	TRBV7-9	CASSLGAGATEAFF	TGTGCCAGCAGCTTAGGAGCAGGGGCCACTGAAGCTTTCTTT
NA	NA	TRBJ2-5	TRBV3-1	CASSPLGGAQYF	TGTGCCAGCAGCCCCCTTGGCGGGGCCCAGTACTTC
NA	TRBD2	TRBJ2-3	TRBV7-8	CASSTRPGQRGARSTQYF	TGTGCCAGCAGCACCCGACCGGGACAGCGGGGGGCACGTAGTACGCAGTATTTT
NA	TRBD2	TRBJ2-7	TRBV27	CAISLLASGFYKQYF	TGTGCCATCAGTTTACTGGCTAGCGGATTCTACAAGCAGTACTTC
NA	TRBD2	TRBJ2-3	TRBV7-3	CASSLTRLANTDTQYF	TGTGCCAGCAGCTTAACACGACTAGCCAACACAGATACGCAGTATTTT
few	NA	TRBJ2-5	TRBV7-2	CASSLVSSWPETQYF	TGTGCCAGCAGCTTGGTCTCCTCGTGGCCAGAGACCCAGTACTTC
many	NA	TRBJ2-3	TRBV10-3	CAIAGSTDTQYF	TGTGCCATCGCGGGTAGCACAGATACGCAGTATTTT
few	NA	TRBJ1-2	TRBV6-1	CASRPIVFDYGYTF	TGTGCCAGCAGACCAATAGTGTTTGACTATGGCTACACCTTC
few	TRBD2	TRBJ2-1	TRBV12-5	CASGLTSGRPNEQFF	TGTGCTAGTGGTTTAACTAGCGGGAGACCTAATGAGCAGTTCTTC
few	NA	TRBJ2-3	TRBV11-2	CASSSYRTLTDTQYF	TGTGCCAGCAGTTCCTATCGGACCCTCACAGATACGCAGTATTTT
NA	TRBD1	TRBJ2-6	TRBV19	CASSTLDRGSGANVLTF	TGTGCCAGTAGTACCCTCGACAGGGGCTCTGGGGCCAACGTCCTGACTTTC
NA	NA	TRBJ2-3	TRBV12-3/TRBV12-4	CASSTPGIDTQYF	TGTGCCAGCAGTACCCCCGGGATAGATACGCAGTATTTT
NA	NA	TRBJ2-1	TRBV3-1	CASSHLGWEDNEQFF	TGTGCCAGCAGCCACCTCGGATGGGAAGACAATGAGCAGTTCTTC
NA	NA	TRBJ2-5	TRBV6-5	CASSDPRGGEETQYF	TGTGCCAGCAGTGACCCGAGAGGGGGAGAAGAGACCCAGTACTTC
NA	NA	TRBJ2-7	TRBV5-1	CASTRGGGLYEQYF	TGCGCCAGCACCCGGGGAGGGGGCCTCTACGAGCAGTACTTC
many	NA	TRBJ2-7	TRBV29-1	CSVEDVHKSASEQYF	TGCAGCGTTGAGGACGTCCACAAGAGCGCGAGTGAGCAGTACTTC
few	TRBD2	TRBJ2-3	TRBV27	CASSPGTSVTDTQYF	TGTGCCAGCAGTCCTGGGACTAGCGTCACAGATACGCAGTATTTT
NA	NA	TRBJ1-2	TRBV5-1	CASRGRTGDERSVGYTF	TGCGCCAGCAGAGGAAGAACAGGCGACGAACGGAGCGTTGGCTACACCTTC
NA	TRBD1	TRBJ2-2	TRBV15	CATSIQGATGELFF	TGTGCCACCAGCATACAGGGGGCTACCGGGGAGCTGTTTTTT
few	NA	TRBJ1-2	TRBV4-1	CASRESGDRSYGYTF	TGCGCCAGCAGAGAATCTGGAGACAGGAGCTATGGCTACACCTTC
many	NA	TRBJ1-1	TRBV6-1	CASREQGNTEAFF	TGTGCCAGCAGGGAGCAGGGGAACACTGAAGCTTTCTTT
few	TRBD1	TRBJ1-1	TRBV5-1	CASSLGDSIVSEAFF	TGCGCCAGCAGTTTGGGGGACAGCATTGTCTCTGAAGCTTTCTTT
few	NA	TRBJ2-5	TRBV11-2	CASSPLYEEKGQETQYF	TGTGCCAGCAGCCCCCTATATGAGGAGAAGGGCCAAGAGACCCAGTACTTC
NA	NA	TRBJ2-7	TRBV15	CATSRGRLRDSYEQYF	TGTGCCACCAGCAGAGGGCGGCTCCGGGACTCCTACGAGCAGTACTTC
few	NA	TRBJ1-1	TRBV3-1	CASSQDVGTLTEAFF	TGTGCCAGCAGCCAAGATGTCGGGACTTTAACTGAAGCTTTCTTT
NA	NA	TRBJ2-5	TRBV11-1	CASSLGPTRQETQYF	TGTGCCAGCAGCTTAGGCCCGACTAGACAAGAGACCCAGTACTTC
few	TRBD2	TRBJ2-2	TRBV5-5	CASSFLAGGPWNTGELFF	TGTGCCAGCAGCTTCTTAGCGGGAGGGCCTTGGAACACCGGGGAGCTGTTTTTT
NA	NA	TRBJ2-7	TRBV10-3	CAITTVRGSEQYF	TGTGCCATCACTACGGTCAGGGGCTCGGAGCAGTACTTC
NA	TRBD2	TRBJ2-1	TRBV7-3	CASSLLAGGLGNEQFF	TGTGCCAGCAGCCTACTAGCGGGAGGTTTAGGGAATGAGCAGTTCTTC
NA	TRBD2	TRBJ2-1	TRBV29-1	CSVEPSSGRSSYNEQFF	TGCAGCGTTGAACCTTCGAGCGGGAGAAGCTCCTACAATGAGCAGTTCTTC
once	NA	TRBJ1-5	TRBV19	CAGSITGSWPPQHF	TGTGCCGGTAGTATCACAGGGTCGTGGCCGCCCCAGCATTTT